This TCR beta chain originates from a study of T-cell reconstitution after alpha-beta-depleted transplantation in children. Study observations and caveats: Alpha-beta T cells present about two months after transplant were reported to originate from several hundred expanded graft clones.

The length of the CDR3 is 17 residues. V gave up 2 bases and J gave up 3 bases; unmatched junction bases: 9. Preparation of the TCRbeta library was carried out with unique molecular identifiers. Each CDR3 protein gets one entry after TCRdb re-called the PCR reads with MiXCR. The profile shows about 580,000 distinct CDR3 sequences, 25% to 30% of them singletons. In the case of this clonotype: Its target is not known.

Material: PBMCs, obtained before TCRalphabeta/CD19-depleted stem cell transplant. This TCR came from a boy younger than two with Wiskott-Aldrich syndrome, due to receive a stem cell transplant. The rearrangement links TRBV12-3 or TRBV12-4 to TRBJ2-1; 8 positions match TRBD2. Written as DNA, the CDR3 is TGTGCCAGCAGTTTAAGGTTTCCGGGGACTAGCTACAATGAGCAGTTCTTC. It encodes CASSLRFPGTSYNEQFF.